This T cell receptor (beta chain) was retrieved from a study of blood T cells in healthy people across ages. Germline CDR1 reads DFQATT; CDR2 reads SNEGSKA (reference sequence). The CDR3 sequence is 16 residues long. V lost 0 bases to trimming and J lost 1 base, with 13 bases between them. Alongside a J-beta primer mix, a sample-barcoded 5' primer served in a second PCR lasting roughly 6 to 11 cycles. From the 5' RACE reads, TCRdb called clonotypes with MiXCR, one entry per CDR3 protein. The sample carries about 700,000 distinct CDR3 sequences, less than 40% recorded once. This clonotype has ten or more counts.

The TCR was taken from a woman older than 75 in good health. V usage is TRBV20-1 and J usage is TRBJ2-4; a possible D gene is TRBD2 (5 bases). The sample comprised blood. The CDR3 here is CSARDPRRMAKNIQYF. For the CDR3, the DNA is TGCAGTGCTAGAGATCCTAGGAGGATGGCCAAAAACATTCAGTACTTC.